Below are 28 T cell receptor beta chains sequenced from a single sample in a study of metastatic and nonmetastatic thyroid tumors. TCRdb re-called clones via MiXCR from the PCR reads. The sample lists roughly 39,000 clones, less than 50% occurring once. Patients underwent thyroid surgery, and none had received any treatment before it. Sequencing was done on a sample of tumor tissue. These TCRs come from a male donor with papillary thyroid cancer or a benign thyroid nodule (not recorded which). Some clones in this sample may be carry-over from other donors' samples.

Here the CDR3 DNA reads TGCAGTGCTACATCCGGAAGGACAGGCGACTTAGTGCCCCAGCATTTT. Translating gives CSATSGRTGDLVPQHF. This chain connects TRBV20-1 to TRBJ1-5; 7 positions agree with TRBD1. This CDR3 has 16 residues. The trim removed 4 bases at V and 9 bases at J, leaving 18 bases unmatched. CDR1 and CDR2 from the germline V gene are DFQATT and SNEGSKA (reference sequence).

This clone was recorded a few times. The chain is built from TRBV6-1 and TRBJ2-3; 7 nucleotides match TRBD1. Germline CDR1 is MNHNS and CDR2 is SASEGT. V lost 5 bases to trimming and J lost 2 bases; unmatched junction nucleotides: 4. The CDR3 runs to 14 residues. Here the CDR3 DNA reads TGTGCCAGCAGTTCGACAGGGACCACAGATACGCAGTATTTT. Protein: CASSSTGTTDTQYF.

The table lists this clone with a few counts. The chain recombines TRBV6-1 with TRBJ1-1; D gene uncertain. From germline, CDR1 is MNHNS and CDR2 SASEGT. V dropped 4 bases and J dropped 2 bases, with 5 bases sitting between them. The length of the CDR3 is 12 residues. The CDR3 loop is CASSAINTEAFF. The CDR3 DNA reads TGTGCCAGCAGTGCTATAAACACTGAAGCTTTCTTT.

This clone turned up a few times. The chain uses TRBV19 and TRBJ2-3; unclear D gene. V lost 9 bases to trimming and J lost 0 bases, with 10 bases between them. Germline V gene data show CDR1 as LNHDA and CDR2 as SQIVND (reference sequence). CDR3 size: 13 residues. CDR3 sequence (DNA): TGTGCCAGCTCGGAGACAAGCACAGATACGCAGTATTTT. As protein: CASSETSTDTQYF.

This clone was seen more than once but under ten times. V gene TRBV6-2 or TRBV6-3 combines with J gene TRBJ1-2, with TRBD1 matching 7 bases. V was clipped by 6 bases and J by 5 bases; unmatched bases: 3. This CDR3 contains 12 residues. CDR1 and CDR2 from the germline V gene are MNHEY and SVGEGT. The CDR3 DNA sequence: TGTGCCAGCAGGGAGACAGGGTATGGCTACACCTTC. It translates to CASRETGYGYTF.

This clone was observed a few times. This rearrangement joins TRBV6-1 to TRBJ2-7, with 9 bases aligning to TRBD2. Looked up from germline, CDR1 is MNHNS and CDR2 is SASEGT. There are 13 residues in the CDR3. V lost 7 bases and J lost 6; bases outside the gene matches: 7. The CDR3 region is CASKSLAGPEQYF. The CDR3 coding sequence is TGTGCCAGCAAAAGTCTAGCGGGACCCGAGCAGTACTTC.

The V call is TRBV11-2, the J call TRBJ2-1, with 10 positions matching TRBD1. This CDR3 comprises 14 residues. Germline assignment: CDR1 SGHAT and CDR2 FQNNGV. The J segment lost 7 bases and the V segment lost 5 bases, leaving 5 bases of the junction unmatched. CDR3 loop: CASSLRTGGNEQFF. DNA for the CDR3: TGTGCCAGCAGCCTCAGGACAGGGGGAAATGAGCAGTTCTTC.

This clone was seen more than once but under ten times. CDR3 DNA sequence: TGTGCCAGCAGTTTATCGGGCGCCTACGAGCAGTACTTC. It is translated as CASSLSGAYEQYF. The J gene is TRBJ2-7, the V gene TRBV12-3 or TRBV12-4, with D hard to call. This CDR3 has 13 amino acids. V lost 2 bases, J lost 2 bases, and 7 bases lay in between.

The chain joins TRBV20-1 to TRBJ1-2, with a possible D match to TRBD1 (6 bases). Trimming took off 6 bases at V and 4 bases at J, with 21 bases between the two ends. This CDR3 is 15 amino acids long. From germline, CDR1 is DFQATT and CDR2 SNEGSKA (reference sequence). The CDR3: CSARQALQGGYGYTF. The DNA of the CDR3 is TGCAGTGCCCGACAGGCCTTACAGGGTGGCTATGGCTACACCTTC.

The rearrangement joins TRBV6-1 to TRBJ2-7; TRBD1 matches at 7 bases. CDR3 size: 15 residues. V was clipped by 5 bases and J by 0 bases; unmatched bases: 7. The germline V gene encodes CDR1 MNHNS and CDR2 SASEGT. CDR3 nucleotide sequence: TGTGCCAGCAGTTATCGTCGGGACAGCTCCTACGAGCAGTACTTC. Translation gives CASSYRRDSSYEQYF.

V and J are TRBV11-2 and TRBJ2-1; a weak D match, TRBD2 (5 bases). The CDR3 sequence is 16 residues long. CDR1 and CDR2 (germline): SGHAT, FQNNGV. Trimming removed 0 bases from V and 4 bases from J, with 13 bases in between. The CDR3 protein is CASSLDGRLPYNEQFF. CDR3 DNA sequence: TGTGCCAGCAGCTTAGATGGGAGACTACCGTACAATGAGCAGTTCTTC.

The chain uses TRBV30 and TRBJ1-2, with a tentative D call TRBD1 (5 bases). V lost 5 bases and J lost 5, with 15 bases in between. Per germline, CDR1 GTSNPN and CDR2 SVGIG (reference sequence). The CDR3 is 13 residues long. The CDR3, as DNA: TGTGCCTGGTCCCGGGACGCACTTTATGGCTACACCTTC. Amino acids: CAWSRDALYGYTF.

The chain joins TRBV6-2 or TRBV6-3 to TRBJ2-7; 10 bases are a match to TRBD2. J was trimmed by 4 bases and V by 6 bases; bases with no gene match: 6. Germline V gene lookup returns CDR1 MNHEY and CDR2 SVGEGT. The CDR3 contains 14 residues. Written as DNA, the CDR3 is TGTGCCAGCAGAGGTAGCGGGAGGATGTACGAGCAGTACTTC. Amino acid sequence: CASRGSGRMYEQYF.

The V and J genes are TRBV5-1 and TRBJ2-1; D may be TRBD2 (5 bases). V lost 3 bases, J lost 6 bases, and 13 bases lay in between. Per germline, CDR1 SGHRS and CDR2 YFSETQ. The CDR3 runs 14 residues. The CDR3 spells CASSSRGSSNEQFF. The CDR3 DNA reads as TGCGCCAGCAGCTCTCGAGGGAGTTCCAATGAGCAGTTCTTC. The complete variable domain, with remaining parts taken from reference TRBV5-1 and TRBJ2-1, reads KAGVTQTPRYLIKTRGQQVTLSCSPISGHRSVSWYQQTPGQGLQFLFEYFSETQRNKGNFPGRFSGRQFSNSRSEMNVSTLELGDSALYLCASSSRGSSNEQFFGPGTRLTVL.

CDR3 loop: CASSHYGQGADEQFF. The CDR3 DNA follows: TGCGCCAGCAGCCATTACGGACAGGGGGCTGATGAGCAGTTCTTC. The chain uses TRBV4-1 and TRBJ2-1, with TRBD1 matching 11 bases. Germline trimming cut 3 bases from V and 8 bases from J; bases unmatched to any gene: 6. Looked up from germline, CDR1 is MGHRA and CDR2 is YSYEKL. The CDR3 has 15 amino acids.

The sample holds a few counts of this clone. V gene TRBV20-1 combines with J gene TRBJ2-7, with D possibly being TRBD1 or TRBD2 (5 bases each). The CDR3 has 12 residues. Germline lookup yields CDR1 DFQATT and CDR2 SNEGSKA (reference sequence). Between the trimmed V and J ends, which lost 5 bases and 5 bases, there was a span of 13 bases. The CDR3 nucleotides are TGCAGTGCTCGGGGACCGGGTAACGAGCAGTACTTC. Translation: CSARGPGNEQYF.

The CDR3 reads CASSPTWTVQETQYF. CDR3 nucleotide sequence: TGTGCCAGCAGCCCTACCTGGACAGTACAAGAGACCCAGTACTTC. The V call is TRBV7-7, the J call TRBJ2-5; D possibly corresponds to TRBD1 (6 bases). Trimming cost V 5 bases and J 2 bases, with 15 bases left between them. The CDR3 contains 15 residues. CDR1 and CDR2 from the germline V gene are SSHAT and FNYEAQ (reference sequence).

The chain carries TRBV7-9 and TRBJ2-2, with D perhaps TRBD2 (5 bases). The CDR3 loop spans 15 amino acids. V was shortened by 4 bases and J by 1 base, with 10 bases between the two germline ends. The germline gives CDR1 SEHNR, CDR2 FQNEAQ (reference sequence). The CDR3 coding sequence is TGTGCCAGCAGCTCGGCGAGCGGGAACACCGGGGAGCTGTTTTTT. Protein product: CASSSASGNTGELFF.

The chain links TRBV4-3 to TRBJ1-6; 8 nucleotides agree with TRBD1. After removal of 0 bases from V and 9 bases from J, the junction contained 7 bases not matched to a gene. CDR1 and CDR2 (germline): LGHNA, YSLEER. The CDR3 sequence is 16 residues long. DNA of the CDR3: TGCGCCAGCAGCCAAGATCATTACAGGGGGGGTTCACCCCTCCACTTT. Its translation: CASSQDHYRGGSPLHF.

This clone is classed as medium-sized. The CDR3 DNA follows: TGCAGTGCTAGGATACGCGGGGGGACCTACGAGCAGTACTTC. Its protein product is CSARIRGGTYEQYF. This chain links TRBV20-1 with TRBJ2-7, with 8 bases matching TRBD2. The CDR3 has 14 amino acids. The J segment lost 2 bases and the V segment lost 3 bases, leaving 6 bases of the junction unmatched. The germline CDR1 and CDR2 sequences are DFQATT and SNEGSKA (reference sequence).

This sequence joins TRBV20-1 and TRBJ1-2; possible D gene TRBD1, 5 bases. Germline V lookup: CDR1 DFQATT, CDR2 SNEGSKA (reference sequence). The CDR3 extends over 15 amino acids. Trimming removed 5 bases at V and 0 bases at J, with 16 bases between. This CDR3 reads CSAHRFGRANYGYTF. CDR3 DNA sequence: TGCAGTGCTCACCGATTTGGCAGGGCTAACTATGGCTACACCTTC.

V and J are TRBV30 and TRBJ1-2; D gene ambiguous. V gave up 2 bases and J gave up 7 bases, with 14 bases separating them. This CDR3 is built from 13 residues. The germline V gene has CDR1 GTSNPN and CDR2 SVGIG (reference sequence). CDR3 bases: TGTGCCTGGAGTCCGACCAGATTATCTGGCTACACCTTC. It yields the protein CAWSPTRLSGYTF.

The V gene is TRBV9, the J gene TRBJ2-3, with TRBD2 as a possible D gene (5 bases). V was shortened by 4 bases and J by 7 bases, with 19 bases between the two germline ends. The CDR3 length is 15 residues. Looked up from germline, CDR1 is SGDLS and CDR2 is YYNGEE. The CDR3 DNA reads TGTGCCAGCAGCCCGAGAGTGGCGGGCGTATATACGCAGTATTTT. It is translated as CASSPRVAGVYTQYF.

This clone was found many times. The rearrangement uses TRBV4-1 and TRBJ1-5; D uncertain. CDR1 and CDR2 (germline): MGHRA, YSYEKL. The V and J ends lost 1 base and 0 bases respectively, with 7 bases between them. The CDR3 length is 15 residues. CDR3 nucleotide sequence: TGCGCCAGCAGCCAAGCAGAATATAGCAATCAGCCCCAGCATTTT. Protein: CASSQAEYSNQPQHF.

This clone was detected a few times. The chain has TRBV27 and TRBJ2-1, with D unresolved. Germline-derived CDR1 and CDR2 are MNHEY and SMNVEV (reference sequence). V shed 5 bases and J shed 7 bases, with 15 bases lying between them. The CDR3 extends over 14 amino acids. CDR3 amino acids: CASSPNFGPNEQFF. In nucleotides, the CDR3 is TGTGCCAGCAGTCCCAACTTCGGTCCAAATGAGCAGTTCTTC.

This clone came up a few times. This sequence joins TRBV6-1 and TRBJ1-4; the D is unclear. Germline V gives CDR1 MNHNS, CDR2 SASEGT. The CDR3 consists of 13 residues. Deletions cut 8 bases from V and 0 bases from J, with 7 bases between. The CDR3 protein is CASRTATNEKLFF. The CDR3 nucleotides are TGTGCCAGCCGGACTGCAACTAATGAAAAACTGTTTTTT.

This clone was detected a few times. V usage is TRBV30 and J usage is TRBJ1-2; possible D gene TRBD1, 6 bases. Trimming removed 3 bases at V and 5 bases at J, with 16 bases between. Germline V CDR1 and CDR2: GTSNPN, SVGIG (reference sequence). This CDR3 has 14 amino acids. The CDR3 loop reads CAWRADQGLYGYTF. CDR3 DNA sequence: TGTGCCTGGAGAGCTGATCAGGGGTTATATGGCTACACCTTC.

The chain couples TRBV27 to TRBJ2-4; D is undetermined. Germline V gene lookup returns CDR1 MNHEY and CDR2 SMNVEV (reference sequence). With 3 bases removed from V and 1 base from J, the gap between germline ends came to 7 bases. The CDR3 length is 14 residues. CDR3 amino acids: CASSFVGAKNIQYF. CDR3 DNA: TGTGCCAGCAGTTTCGTGGGGGCCAAAAACATTCAGTACTTC.